This record covers a single TCR beta chain. Its antigen is unknown. In the PCR, 60 Vbeta and 13 Jbeta primers were used. Per the study methods: About 12 million shared chains were among the roughly 80 million unique TCR beta chains that a later analysis counted. The method was immunoSEQ multiplex PCR; TCRdb's version includes in-frame clones alone and lacks a portion of them. V and J calls and clone size come straight from that table; D and trimming were deduced from the DNA. The data contain about 170,000 clones, about three quarters of them seen just once; the ten biggest clones take up about 3.1%. The sample originates from a study of cytomegalovirus exposure and HLA in healthy donors. Study overall: Genotyping showed around four fifths of roughly 390 donors falling in the Caucasian-associated ancestry cluster.

The CDR3 has 14 residues. From germline, CDR1 is SGHTS and CDR2 YDEGEE. V gave up 0 bases and J gave up 6 bases, with 10 bases separating them. Study outcomes and limitations: TCR beta V segments were, for the most part, productive about 87% or about 30% of the time in an earlier analysis. The study labeled approximately 150 TCR beta chains cytomegalovirus-associated.

The sample taken for sequencing was PBMCs. The clonotype was recovered from a woman between 50 and 59 years old in good health and CMV-seropositive. This rearrangement joins TRBV5-8 to TRBJ1-5; unclear D gene. The CDR3 region is CASSLDPSGQPQHF. The DNA for the CDR3 is TGTGCCAGCAGCTTGGATCCTTCAGGTCAGCCCCAGCATTTT. Supplemented by reference TRBV5-8 and TRBJ1-5, the full variable domain reads EAGVTQSPTHLIKTRGQQATLRCSPISGHTSVYWYQQALGLGLQFLLWYDEGEERNRGNFPPRFSGRQFPNYSSELNVNALELEDSALYLCASSLDPSGQPQHFGDGTRLSIL.